These 9 T cell receptor beta chains were all obtained from the same sample, sequenced in a study of blood T cells in healthy people across ages. Combining a sample-barcoded 5' primer with a J-beta primer mix, a second PCR ran for about 6 to 12 cycles. TCRdb analysed the 5' RACE reads with MiXCR anew, one entry per CDR3 protein. The profile covers 600,000 to 850,000 distinct CDR3 sequences, with about 42% appearing a single time and 20% to 25% taken by the ten largest. The specimen was blood. The receptors derive from a woman in her sixties in good health.

Details on this clonotype: A much larger clonotype is one base distant, so this may be a read error. This chain uses TRBV29-1 with TRBJ2-1; 8 bases map to TRBD2. V was pared by 7 bases and J by 5 bases, with 10 bases of the junction left unmatched. Germline-derived CDR1 and CDR2 are SQVTM and ANQGSEA. The CDR3 has 14 residues. The CDR3 loop is CSAKAGLVNNEQFF. CDR3 DNA sequence: TGCAGCGCTAAAGCGGGACTAGTGAACAATGAGCAGTTCTTC.

This clonotype was detected ten times or more. The rearrangement joins TRBV20-1 to TRBJ1-2; 9 nucleotides align to TRBD1. CDR1 DFQATT and CDR2 SNEGSKA come from the germline V gene (reference sequence). V was clipped by 3 bases and J by 2 bases; unmatched bases: 7. The CDR3 covers 15 residues. CDR3 loop: CSASGGTGTNYGYTF. The DNA for the CDR3 is TGCAGTGCTAGTGGGGGGACAGGGACAAACTATGGCTACACCTTC.

The sample holds a few counts of this clonotype. The chain carries TRBV6-1 and TRBJ2-7; D assignment may be TRBD1 or TRBD2 (7 bases each). Trimming cost V 3 bases and J 5 bases, with 17 bases left between them. The V gene's germline CDR1 is MNHNS and CDR2 SASEGT. The CDR3 extends over 15 amino acids. CDR3 region: CASSEGRGPFHEQYF. DNA for the CDR3: TGTGCCAGCAGTGAGGGGAGGGGGCCATTCCACGAGCAGTACTTC.

The chain employs TRBV20-1 and TRBJ1-6, with D maybe TRBD1 (6 bases). This CDR3 comprises 15 residues. The germline V and J ends were trimmed by 2 bases and 2 bases, with 10 bases remaining between them. CDR1 is DFQATT, CDR2 SNEGSKA, per germline (reference sequence). CDR3 sequence: CSARPGGAYNSPLHF. CDR3 nucleotides: TGCAGTGCTAGACCGGGGGGCGCCTATAATTCACCCCTCCACTTT.

This clonotype showed up just a few times. This sequence joins TRBV3-1 and TRBJ1-2; 10 bases align to TRBD1. The CDR3 consists of 15 residues. V was clipped by 8 bases and J by 4 bases; unmatched bases: 10. Germline values: CDR1 LGHDT, CDR2 YNNKEL (reference sequence). The CDR3 region has the DNA TGTGCCAGCGGAAAGAGACAGGGGGCGATCTATGGCTACACCTTC. It encodes CASGKRQGAIYGYTF.

This sequence joins TRBV5-5 and TRBJ1-5, with 7 positions matching TRBD1. CDR3 length equals 17 residues. CDR1 and CDR2 (germline): SGHKS, YYEKEE (reference sequence). V gave up 4 bases and J gave up 0 bases; unmatched junction bases: 10. The CDR3 is CASSGSTGSYSNQPQHF. The CDR3 DNA reads TGTGCCAGCAGCGGATCGACAGGGAGTTATAGCAATCAGCCCCAGCATTTT.

V and J are TRBV25-1 and TRBJ2-7; D is unresolved. The CDR3 contains 11 residues. V lost 5 bases, J lost 5 bases, and 7 bases lay in between. The germline V gene has CDR1 MGHDK and CDR2 SYGVNS. The CDR3 spells CASSKFHEQYF. The CDR3 nucleotides are TGTGCCAGCAGTAAGTTCCACGAGCAGTACTTC.

The CDR3 loop is CASSSRQSSYNSPLHF. DNA of the CDR3: TGTGCCAGCAGCTCCCGACAGAGCTCCTATAATTCACCCCTCCACTTT. The chain uses TRBV7-9 and TRBJ1-6; perhaps TRBD1 as D (5 bases). The CDR3 consists of 16 residues. Germline CDR1 is SEHNR and CDR2 is FQNEAQ (reference sequence). Trimming took 4 bases from V and 0 from J, leaving 10 bases between them. The entire variable domain, with the rest obtained from reference TRBV7-9 and TRBJ1-6, is as follows: DTGVSQNPRHKITKRGQNVTFRCDPISEHNRLYWYRQTLGQGPEFLTYFQNEAQLEKSRLLSDRFSAERPKGSFSTLEIQRTEQGDSAMYLCASSSRQSSYNSPLHFGNGTRLTVT.

The chain is built from TRBV6-2 or TRBV6-3 and TRBJ2-1; 7 bases map to TRBD2. The CDR3 has 15 amino acids. CDR1 and CDR2 from the germline V gene are MNHEY and SVGEGT. Trimming removed 4 bases from V and 6 bases from J; junction bases left unmatched: 9. In nucleotides, the CDR3 is TGTGCCAGCAGTTCCCTGACTAGCTTCAGCAATGAGCAGTTCTTC. Its protein is CASSSLTSFSNEQFF.